This T cell receptor beta chain was captured by sequencing in a study of OX40 agonist ivuxolimab in advanced cancers. Whole-study context: With ivuxolimab, an agonistic anti-OX40 (CD134) antibody, patients were treated. Among those enrolled, mean age was 60 years (range about 23 to 90) and roughly 84% were male. Study-wide results and caveats: With doses of 0.1 to 3.0 mg/kg, CD4+ and CD8+ blood T cells had undergone clonal expansion by week 6.

This clone came up once. The antigen is undetermined. Data came from immunoSEQ multiplex PCR; TCRdb stores just in-frame clones and leaves some out. In the table there are around 99,000 clones, 80% to 95% of which are singletons. CDR3 size: 14 residues. Trimming shortened V by 2 bases and J by 7 bases, and 9 bases separated the two germline ends. Per germline, CDR1 MNHEY and CDR2 SMNVEV (reference sequence). Baseline, cycle 4 day 1, and cycle 7 day 1 were the blood sampling points. The material sequenced was CD4+ or CD8+ T cells sorted from blood, taken in a trial of the OX40 agonist ivuxolimab. The source is an adult with an advanced solid tumor such as melanoma, head and neck, liver or kidney cancer. The V and J genes are TRBV27 and TRBJ1-6, with D perhaps TRBD1 (5 bases). CDR3 DNA sequence: TGTGCCAGCAGTTTAGACAGCCTCAATTCACCCCTCCACTTT. This codes for CASSLDSLNSPLHF.